These 26 T cell receptor beta chains share one sample of origin, sequenced in a study of Graves' ophthalmopathy and Graves' hyperthyroidism (dated by TCRdb to 2016 to 2019). For sequencing, an Illumina HiSeq 2000 was employed. For repertoire sequencing, the TCR beta CDR3 regions were amplified from RNA transcripts. HTBI primers and the Qiagen OneStep RT-PCR kit were used in a first-round RT-PCR, which was followed by a second-round multiplex PCR, size selection and purification. TCRdb handled the public reads itself, with Q25 trimming in fastp and clone calling in MiXCR, and kept productive beta chains. Identical CDR3 protein sequences are pooled into one entry, listed with their most common genes and DNA. This sample comprises 600,000 to 650,000 distinct CDR3 sequences, 22% of them detected only once. Around 6.9% of the sample lies in the top ten. Input material: peripheral blood. The source is a woman under 30 with stable Graves' hyperthyroidism. Some clones in this sample may be carry-over from other donors' samples. Donor details come from another sample of the same person, matched by shared clones.

This clonotype was detected only a few times. The rearrangement uses TRBV28 and TRBJ1-2; D possibly corresponds to TRBD1 (6 bases). V shed 5 bases and J shed 0 bases, with 13 bases lying between them. This CDR3 contains 15 residues. Germline CDR1 and CDR2: MDHEN and SYDVKM. CDR3 bases: TGTGCCAGCAGTGGGCGACAGGAAACTAACTATGGCTACACCTTC. This sequence encodes CASSGRQETNYGYTF.

The sample holds many counts of this clonotype. This chain connects TRBV15 to TRBJ2-7; weak D call: TRBD1 (5 bases). The CDR3 runs to 13 residues. Trimming pared 1 base from V and 5 bases from J, leaving 9 bases between. Germline CDR1 LNHNV, CDR2 YYDKDF (reference sequence). CDR3 amino acids: CATSRVFRDEQYF. CDR3 bases: TGTGCCACCAGCAGAGTCTTCAGGGACGAGCAGTACTTC.

This clonotype came up many times. The J gene is TRBJ2-7, the V gene TRBV28, with D maybe TRBD2 (6 bases). The V gene lost 4 bases and the J gene lost 3 bases, with 19 bases spanning the gap. CDR3 length equals 16 residues. Germline lookup yields CDR1 MDHEN and CDR2 SYDVKM. In DNA form, the CDR3 reads TGTGCCAGCAGTTCCCCTCTACCGGGAGTGGGCTACGAGCAGTACTTC. Its protein product is CASSSPLPGVGYEQYF.

This clonotype has at least ten counts. This chain uses TRBV6-2 or TRBV6-3 with TRBJ1-5; 9 bases map to TRBD1. V dropped 5 bases and J dropped 9; count of bases not matched to a gene: 5. CDR1 is MNHEY and CDR2 is SVGEGT in the germline V gene. The CDR3 has 13 residues. The CDR3 DNA reads as TGTGCCAGCAGTCGGACAGGGGTCCGGCCCCAGCATTTT. Translation gives CASSRTGVRPQHF.

This clonotype was detected ten times or more. This chain joins TRBV5-6 and TRBJ2-5, with D maybe TRBD2 (5 bases). V dropped 0 bases and J dropped 2 bases, with 11 bases sitting between them. Per germline, CDR1 SGHDT and CDR2 YYEEEE. CDR3 length: 15 amino acids. The chain's CDR3 is CASSLASGLQETQYF. In DNA, the CDR3 is TGTGCCAGCAGCTTGGCCAGCGGCCTTCAAGAGACCCAGTACTTC.

This rearrangement joins TRBV28 to TRBJ1-1; maybe TRBD1 (6 bases). V dropped 6 bases and J dropped 4 bases, with 18 bases sitting between them. Germline assignment: CDR1 MDHEN and CDR2 SYDVKM. The CDR3 has 15 residues. The CDR3 sequence is CASSSQGLGGTEAFF. Here the CDR3 DNA reads TGTGCCAGCAGCTCACAGGGCCTGGGGGGCACTGAAGCTTTCTTT.

This clonotype was observed at least ten times. The V and J genes are TRBV29-1 and TRBJ2-5; D remains ambiguous. Germline assignment: CDR1 SQVTM and CDR2 ANQGSEA. This CDR3 has 12 amino acids. V lost 6 bases and J 1 base, leaving 9 bases between the germline ends. The CDR3 reads CSVAYLQETQYF. The CDR3 DNA follows: TGCAGCGTAGCCTACCTCCAAGAGACCCAGTACTTC. The variable domain in full, with the rest retrieved from reference TRBV29-1 and TRBJ2-5, is SAVISQKPSRDICQRGTSLTIQCQVDSQVTMMFWYRQQPGQSLTLIATANQGSEATYESGFVIDKFPISRPNLTFSTLTVSNMSPEDSSIYLCSVAYLQETQYFGPGTRLLVL.

This clonotype turned up a few times. V and J are TRBV2 and TRBJ2-5, with a possible D match to TRBD2 (6 bases). V lost 6 bases and J 5 bases, leaving 22 bases between the germline ends. CDR1 is SNHLY and CDR2 is FYNNEI in the germline V gene. This CDR3 contains 16 residues. In DNA, the CDR3 is TGTGCCAGCAGCGCCCACGGATCCTTAAGCGGGGAGACCCAGTACTTC. Residues: CASSAHGSLSGETQYF.

The chain recombines TRBV7-8 with TRBJ1-2; D perhaps matches TRBD1 (6 bases). The CDR3 is 15 residues long. The V gene's germline CDR1 is SGHVS and CDR2 FQNEAQ. Trimming shortened V by 5 bases and J by 8 bases, and 21 bases separated the two germline ends. The DNA of the CDR3 is TGTGCCAGCAGCCCCGGGGGGCCTCGCCCGGGGGGCTACACCTTC. This codes for CASSPGGPRPGGYTF. The full variable domain, with the rest looked up from reference TRBV7-8 and TRBJ1-2, is GAGVSQSPRYKVAKRGQDVALRCDPISGHVSLFWYQQALGQGPEFLTYFQNEAQLDKSGLPSDRFFAERPEGSVSTLKIQRTQQEDSAVYLCASSPGGPRPGGYTFGSGTRLTVV.

Ten or more counts support this clonotype. The chain has TRBV20-1 and TRBJ1-2, with no clear D. Trimming removed 0 bases from V and 4 bases from J, with 15 bases in between. Per the germline V gene, CDR1 is DFQATT and CDR2 is SNEGSKA (reference sequence). The CDR3 length is 15 residues. The CDR3 here is CSARDSRGSSYGYTF. DNA of the CDR3: TGCAGTGCTAGAGATAGTCGCGGTTCCTCCTATGGCTACACCTTC.

Points on this clonotype: With a much larger clone just one base away, this may be a read error. The conserved phenylalanine or tryptophan normally closing the CDR3 is absent here, so this likely arose from a read error. The chain uses TRBV6-5 and TRBJ1-2, with D possibly matching TRBD1 (6 bases). CDR3 length: 13 residues. The germline V gene has CDR1 MNHEY and CDR2 SVGAGI. Trimming shortened V by 2 bases and J by 8 bases, and 12 bases separated the two germline ends. As DNA, the CDR3 is TGTGCCAGCAGTTACGGGGGGCTGGGGGGCTACACCTAC. It encodes CASSYGGLGGYTY.

The table lists this clonotype with many counts. The chain links TRBV12-3 or TRBV12-4 to TRBJ2-7; possibly TRBD1 for D (6 bases). V lost 2 bases, J lost 0 bases, and 11 bases lay in between. The CDR3 covers 15 residues. The CDR3 loop is CASSLWTASSYEQYF. For the CDR3, the DNA is TGTGCCAGCAGTTTATGGACAGCGAGCTCCTACGAGCAGTACTTC.

V and J are TRBV2 and TRBJ2-5, with TRBD2 matching over 9 bases. Per germline, CDR1 SNHLY and CDR2 FYNNEI. The V and J ends lost 6 bases and 1 base, in that order; junction bases with no gene match: 3. CDR3 length equals 14 residues. In nucleotides, the CDR3 is TGTGCCAGCAGGAGACTAGCGGCCCAAGAGACCCAGTACTTC. This sequence encodes CASRRLAAQETQYF.

This chain joins TRBV6-2 or TRBV6-3 and TRBJ1-1, with D possibly TRBD1 on 5 matching bases. Germline loops: CDR1 MNHEY, CDR2 SVGEGT. This CDR3 comprises 15 residues. Trimming left V 2 bases short and J 1 base short, with 11 bases between. The CDR3 sequence is CASSYPNQGNTEAFF. For the CDR3, the DNA is TGTGCCAGCAGTTACCCAAACCAGGGGAACACTGAAGCTTTCTTT.

This clonotype was seen repeatedly, ten times or more. The genes are TRBV28 and TRBJ2-3, with D possibly being TRBD1 (6 bases). V gave up 8 bases and J gave up 1 base, with 13 bases separating them. This CDR3 spans 14 amino acids. The germline V gene encodes CDR1 MDHEN and CDR2 SYDVKM. This CDR3 is CASGPGHRTDTQYF. DNA for the CDR3: TGTGCCAGCGGTCCGGGACACCGCACAGATACGCAGTATTTT.

This clonotype was found many times. The rearrangement uses TRBV6-4 and TRBJ1-5, with D tentatively TRBD1 (5 bases). Germline V gene data show CDR1 as MRHNA and CDR2 as SNTAGT. Trimming pared 2 bases from V and 0 bases from J, leaving 11 bases between. This CDR3 spans 16 amino acids. This CDR3 reads CASSDPGIYSNQPQHF. The CDR3 coding sequence is TGTGCCAGCAGTGACCCAGGGATTTATAGCAATCAGCCCCAGCATTTT.

This clonotype was found many times. The chain joins TRBV12-3 or TRBV12-4 to TRBJ2-5; perhaps TRBD2 as D (5 bases). This CDR3 is built from 14 residues. Trimming left V 6 bases short and J 1 base short, with 12 bases between. In nucleotides, the CDR3 is TGTGCCAGCAGCATCTTGCGGGCCCAAGAGACCCAGTACTTC. Translated: CASSILRAQETQYF.

V usage is TRBV4-1 and J usage is TRBJ2-7; the match to TRBD2 covers 10 bases. Germline loops: CDR1 MGHRA, CDR2 YSYEKL. The length of the CDR3 is 15 residues. V dropped 3 bases and J dropped 2; count of bases not matched to a gene: 4. For the CDR3, the DNA is TGCGCCAGCAGCCAGGCCGGGACTAGCGCCTACGAGCAGTACTTC. As protein: CASSQAGTSAYEQYF.

With regard to this clonotype: An end of the junction differs from the germline gene, which may be a read error. The rearrangement uses TRBV28 and TRBJ2-1; D is undetermined. CDR1 is MDHEN, CDR2 SYDVKM, per germline. This CDR3 is 14 amino acids long. CDR3 sequence (DNA): TGTGCCAGCACCCCTCCGGATTCCTACTATGAGCAGTTCTTC. Translation gives CASTPPDSYYEQFF.

The chain employs TRBV19 and TRBJ1-5; tentative D call: TRBD1 (5 bases). Trimming removed 1 base from V and 7 bases from J, with 8 bases in between. The germline gives CDR1 LNHDA, CDR2 SQIVND (reference sequence). The CDR3 is made up of 13 amino acids. The CDR3 loop is CASSIGGGQPQHF. In DNA, the CDR3 is TGTGCCAGTAGTATAGGGGGCGGACAGCCCCAGCATTTT.

Remarks on this clonotype: One end of the junction does not line up with germline, which may come from a read error. This chain uses TRBV4-2 with TRBJ2-4, with D possibly matching TRBD1 (6 bases). CDR3 size: 14 residues. Germline V CDR1 and CDR2: LGHNA, YNFKEQ. CDR3 nucleotides: TGTGCCAGCAGCCAAGAAGTAGAGAGGGACATTAAGTACTTC. The encoded protein is CASSQEVERDIKYF.

V and J are TRBV5-1 and TRBJ2-5; no clear D gene. Germline V CDR1 and CDR2: SGHRS, YFSETQ. CDR3 size: 14 residues. The V and J ends lost 2 bases and 4 bases respectively, with 12 bases between them. CDR3 bases: TGCGCCAGCAGCTTAATGGACGCTTTAGAGACCCAGTACTTC. Translated: CASSLMDALETQYF. The full variable domain, rest sourced from reference TRBV5-1 and TRBJ2-5, is KAGVTQTPRYLIKTRGQQVTLSCSPISGHRSVSWYQQTPGQGLQFLFEYFSETQRNKGNFPGRFSGRQFSNSRSEMNVSTLELGDSALYLCASSLMDALETQYFGPGTRLLVL.

This clonotype appeared many times. V is TRBV9 and J is TRBJ2-7; 13 positions agree with TRBD2. CDR1 is SGDLS, CDR2 YYNGEE, per germline. CDR3 size: 16 residues. The V segment lost 5 bases and the J segment 4 bases; nucleotides outside the gene matches: 9. CDR3: CASSRTTSGRGYEQYF. The DNA of the CDR3 is TGTGCCAGCAGTCGAACTACTAGCGGGAGGGGATACGAGCAGTACTTC.

This clonotype appeared many times. The rearrangement uses TRBV6-5 and TRBJ2-5, with D possibly called TRBD1 or TRBD2 (5 bases each). Germline CDR1 is MNHEY and CDR2 is SVGAGI. V gave up 2 bases and J gave up 3 bases, with 13 bases separating them. This CDR3 is 15 amino acids long. The CDR3 nucleotides are TGTGCCAGCAGTTACCCGACCAGAGGGGAAGAGACCCAGTACTTC. Protein sequence: CASSYPTRGEETQYF.

This clonotype was observed a single time. CDR3 DNA: TGTGCCAGCAGTGAAGTAGTAACACTCTACGAGCAGTACTTC. Protein product: CASSEVVTLYEQYF. V is TRBV12-3 or TRBV12-4 and J is TRBJ2-7; D not resolved. Trimming pared 5 bases from V and 3 bases from J, leaving 14 bases between. The length of the CDR3 is 14 residues.

This clonotype was recorded a few times. The chain carries TRBV20-1 and TRBJ1-1; 9 bases fit TRBD1. Germline CDR1 is DFQATT and CDR2 is SNEGSKA (reference sequence). The CDR3 contains 14 residues. V shed 1 base and J 1 base; nucleotides not matched to a gene: 1. The CDR3 loop reads CSARAQGANTEAFF. CDR3 nucleotides: TGCAGTGCTAGAGCACAGGGGGCGAACACTGAAGCTTTCTTT.